This TCR beta chain was found in a study of blood T cell repertoires in COVID-19. Background on the study: The origin of the acute and convalescent COVID-19 samples was the United States, Italy and Spain. From T cells, B-cell-depleted T cells, or PBMCs came the material, which was cDNA or gDNA.

As handled by the study authors: Quantification of nucleated cells was approximated via reference gene primer amplification. Using immunoSEQ multiplex PCR, the repertoire was profiled, and TCRdb retains in-frame clones only, with some absent. The DNA gave D and trimming, while V, J and clone size come from that table. The data show over 120,000 clones, more than 85% seen once. The origin of this receptor is a man in his 60s with active or convalescent COVID-19. Sequenced material: peripheral blood.

Written as DNA, the CDR3 is TGTGCCAGCTCACCACCGGGACTAGCGCGGCCAGAGCAGTTCTTC. It specifies CASSPPGLARPEQFF. The chain links TRBV18 to TRBJ2-1, with 10 bases fitting TRBD2. The V gene end was trimmed by 0 bases and the J gene end by 10 bases; junction bases not matched to a gene: 6. The CDR3 sequence is 15 residues long. Germline lookup yields CDR1 KGHSH and CDR2 LQKENI.